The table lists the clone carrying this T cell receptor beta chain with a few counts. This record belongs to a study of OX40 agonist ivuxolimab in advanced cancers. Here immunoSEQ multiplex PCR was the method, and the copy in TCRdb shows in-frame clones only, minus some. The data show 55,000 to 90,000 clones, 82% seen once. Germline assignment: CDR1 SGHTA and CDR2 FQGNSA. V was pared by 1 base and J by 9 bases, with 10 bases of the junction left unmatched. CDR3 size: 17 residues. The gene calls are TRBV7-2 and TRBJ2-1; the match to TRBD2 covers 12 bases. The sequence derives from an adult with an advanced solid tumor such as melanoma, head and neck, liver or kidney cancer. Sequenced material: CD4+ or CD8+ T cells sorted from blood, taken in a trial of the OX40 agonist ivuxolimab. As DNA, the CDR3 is TGTGCCAGCAGCTTAGTCCAGACTAGCGGGAGAGGTTCTGAGCAGTTCTTC. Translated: CASSLVQTSGRGSEQFF.